These 21 T cell receptor beta chains share one sample of origin, sequenced in a study of CD8 T cells in Susac syndrome. It was with random hexamers that roughly 0.45 to 1 ug RNA was reverse transcribed. TCRdb re-called the immunoSEQ multiplex PCR reads with MiXCR, one entry per CDR3 protein. The profile shows some 150,000 distinct CDR3 sequences, nearly 97% of them singletons. The specimen was CD8+ T cells from PBMCs. The receptors stem from a human donor with multiple sclerosis.

This chain uses TRBV30 with TRBJ1-5; D is unclear. CDR1 GTSNPN and CDR2 SVGIG come from the germline V gene (reference sequence). The CDR3 consists of 14 residues. The V end lost 2 bases, the J end lost 3 bases, and 11 bases lay between the germline ends. The DNA for the CDR3 is TGTGCCTGGAGTCCCATCGGAGTCAATCAGCCCCAGCATTTT. This encodes CAWSPIGVNQPQHF.

The chain recombines TRBV4-1 with TRBJ1-1; the D is unclear. Between the trimmed V and J ends, which lost 4 bases and 0 bases, there was a span of 6 bases. This CDR3 has 13 residues. In germline, CDR1 is MGHRA, CDR2 YSYEKL. The CDR3 loop is CASSRSMNTEAFF. The CDR3 coding sequence is TGCGCCAGCAGCCGCTCAATGAACACTGAAGCTTTCTTT.

This clonotype was seen a handful of times. The rearrangement links TRBV9 to TRBJ1-1, with TRBD1 identical over 7 bases. The CDR3 contains 14 residues. V lost 2 bases, J lost 1 base, and 2 bases stayed unmatched. Germline V CDR1 and CDR2: SGDLS, YYNGEE. The CDR3 DNA follows: TGTGCCAGCAGCGTGGGGGACAGGAACACTGAAGCTTTCTTT. Protein sequence: CASSVGDRNTEAFF. The full variable domain, in which reference TRBV9 and TRBJ1-1 provide the parts outside the CDR3, is DSGVTQTPKHLITATGQRVTLRCSPRSGDLSVYWYQQSLDQGLQFLIQYYNGEERAKGNILERFSAQQFPDLHSELNLSSLELGDSALYFCASSVGDRNTEAFFGQGTRLTVV.

The gene calls are TRBV20-1 and TRBJ1-5; 8 bases match TRBD1. V lost 0 bases and J lost 6; bases outside the gene matches: 7. CDR1 and CDR2 from the germline V gene are DFQATT and SNEGSKA (reference sequence). The CDR3 runs to 15 residues. The CDR3 region is CSARDLGQGRQPQHF. CDR3 bases: TGCAGTGCTAGAGACCTCGGACAGGGTCGTCAGCCCCAGCATTTT.

This sequence joins TRBV19 and TRBJ1-1, with D unclear. In germline, CDR1 is LNHDA, CDR2 SQIVND (reference sequence). This CDR3 is built from 14 residues. Trimming took 7 bases from V and 4 from J, leaving 16 bases between them. CDR3 loop: CASTPILRATEAFF. The CDR3 region has the DNA TGTGCCAGTACCCCCATCCTTAGAGCCACTGAAGCTTTCTTT.

The V gene is TRBV7-9, the J gene TRBJ2-3; 9 nucleotides line up with TRBD1. This CDR3 is 16 amino acids long. Germline trimming cut 4 bases from V and 5 bases from J; bases unmatched to any gene: 10. The germline V gene encodes CDR1 SEHNR and CDR2 FQNEAQ (reference sequence). CDR3 sequence (DNA): TGTGCCAGCAGCTCCCCGGGACAGGGTGAGAAAGATACGCAGTATTTT. It encodes CASSSPGQGEKDTQYF.

The chain employs TRBV29-1 and TRBJ2-1, with unresolved D. Germline CDR1 SQVTM, CDR2 ANQGSEA. V was clipped by 0 bases and J by 11 bases, with 5 bases between them. This CDR3 spans 10 amino acids. CDR3 DNA sequence: TGCAGCGTTGAAGATCTTCAGCAGTTCTTC. Residues: CSVEDLQQFF.

The chain couples TRBV6-1 to TRBJ2-7; unclear D gene. V was clipped by 2 bases and J by 2 bases, with 7 bases between them. CDR3 size: 13 residues. Germline V gives CDR1 MNHNS, CDR2 SASEGT. The CDR3 here is CASSERYPYEQYV. The CDR3 DNA reads as TGTGCCAGCAGTGAAAGGTACCCCTACGAGCAGTACGTC.

This chain connects TRBV12-3 or TRBV12-4 to TRBJ1-5; possibly TRBD1 for D (5 bases). The CDR3 contains 14 residues. Trimming pared 5 bases from V and 2 bases from J, leaving 10 bases between. The chain's CDR3 is CASSMLGGNQPQHF. In nucleotides, the CDR3 is TGTGCCAGCAGTATGTTGGGGGGCAATCAGCCCCAGCATTTT.

This rearrangement joins TRBV7-9 to TRBJ2-1, with D perhaps matching TRBD1 (6 bases). Between the trimmed V and J ends, which lost 6 bases and 6 bases, there was a span of 12 bases. Germline CDR1 reads SEHNR; CDR2 reads FQNEAQ (reference sequence). The CDR3 length is 13 residues. This CDR3 is CASRPDRPNEQFF. The CDR3 DNA follows: TGTGCCAGCAGGCCCGACAGGCCCAATGAGCAGTTCTTC.

The V call is TRBV7-9, the J call TRBJ2-4; TRBD1 or TRBD2 may be the D gene (5 bases each). Germline CDR1 SEHNR, CDR2 FQNEAQ (reference sequence). The ends were cut back, 2 bases at V and 10 bases at J, with 21 bases in the middle. The CDR3 has 16 amino acids. CDR3 sequence reads: CASSLNFGATARIQYF. The CDR3 coding sequence is TGTGCCAGCAGCTTAAACTTCGGGGCGACAGCAAGAATTCAGTACTTC.

This chain connects TRBV9 to TRBJ2-3, with TRBD2 matching over 10 bases. V was pared by 3 bases and J by 4 bases, with 2 bases of the junction left unmatched. CDR3 size: 14 residues. The germline CDR1 and CDR2 sequences are SGDLS and YYNGEE. CDR3: CASSASGGADTQYF. The CDR3 nucleotides read TGTGCCAGCAGCGCTAGCGGGGGCGCAGATACGCAGTATTTT.

The chain is built from TRBV2 and TRBJ1-2; D unclear. Germline loops: CDR1 SNHLY, CDR2 FYNNEI. The CDR3 extends over 12 amino acids. V was trimmed by 5 bases and J by 12 bases, leaving 16 bases between them. The CDR3 nucleotides read TGTGCCAGCAGTTATTCGGACGTCGCGAACACCTTC. It yields the protein CASSYSDVANTF.

V is TRBV2 and J is TRBJ2-1; 15 bases agree with TRBD2. In germline, CDR1 is SNHLY, CDR2 FYNNEI. The CDR3 length is 20 residues. With 6 bases clipped from V and 4 bases from J, the junction kept 16 bases outside the gene matches. The CDR3 DNA reads as TGTGCCAGCAGGGACCCTATCGGGACTAGCGGGGGGATACTATACAATGAGCAGTTCTTC. Translation: CASRDPIGTSGGILYNEQFF.

The chain has TRBV3-1 and TRBJ1-1; D perhaps matches TRBD1 (6 bases). The CDR3 runs 13 residues. Germline V CDR1 and CDR2: LGHDT, YNNKEL (reference sequence). V lost 3 bases and J lost 7, with 12 bases in between. The CDR3 region is CASSHEGGFEAFF. The CDR3 bases are TGTGCCAGCAGCCACGAAGGGGGATTTGAAGCTTTCTTT.

The chain recombines TRBV5-6 with TRBJ2-7; TRBD2 aligns across 7 bases. Trimming took 0 bases from V and 3 from J; bases not matched to a gene: 3. Germline CDR1 is SGHDT and CDR2 is YYEEEE. The CDR3 sequence is 14 residues long. The CDR3 nucleotides are TGTGCCAGCAGCTTGGCCGGGGGGTTCTACGAGCAGTACGTC. It encodes CASSLAGGFYEQYV.

The V call is TRBV7-9, the J call TRBJ2-5, with a possible D match to TRBD1 (5 bases). The CDR3 has 14 amino acids. With 1 base removed from V and 2 bases from J, the gap between germline ends came to 8 bases. From germline, CDR1 is SEHNR and CDR2 FQNEAQ (reference sequence). The CDR3 is CASSLERQQETQYF. The CDR3 bases are TGTGCCAGCAGCTTAGAACGACAGCAAGAGACCCAGTACTTC.

This chain links TRBV7-2 with TRBJ2-4; 12 bases are a match to TRBD1. V shed 4 bases, J shed 8 bases, and the junction held 15 bases outside the gene matches. Germline values: CDR1 SGHTA, CDR2 FQGNSA. The CDR3 extends over 18 amino acids. The CDR3 loop reads CASSSLGGRGTGGHIQYF. CDR3 coding DNA: TGTGCCAGCAGCTCACTAGGGGGACGGGGGACAGGGGGCCACATTCAGTACTTC.

In its sample, this clonotype was seen once. The genes are TRBV27 and TRBJ2-1; TRBD2 aligns across 11 bases. After removal of 4 bases from V and 9 bases from J, the junction contained 14 bases not matched to a gene. CDR1 and CDR2 (germline): MNHEY, SMNVEV (reference sequence). The CDR3 spans 17 residues. CDR3 sequence (DNA): TGTGCCAGCAGTTCCCCTTCGGCTAGCGGGGGGCCGGGTGAGCAGTTCTTC. Amino acids: CASSSPSASGGPGEQFF.

The rearrangement joins TRBV12-3 or TRBV12-4 to TRBJ2-1, with a weak D call TRBD2 (6 bases). V gave up 3 bases and J gave up 2 bases, with 14 bases separating them. The CDR3 extends over 16 amino acids. CDR3 DNA sequence: TGTGCCAGCAGTTTCCGCCGGACTACTGCCTACAATGAGCAGTTCTTC. Translating it yields CASSFRRTTAYNEQFF.

The rearrangement uses TRBV7-6 and TRBJ1-1; D is unresolved. There are 13 residues in the CDR3. Between the trimmed V and J ends, which lost 2 bases and 1 base, there was a span of 5 bases. CDR1 is SGHVS and CDR2 is FNYEAQ in the germline V gene. CDR3 sequence reads: CASSLYQNTEAFF. In DNA form, the CDR3 reads TGTGCCAGCAGCTTATACCAGAACACTGAAGCTTTCTTT.